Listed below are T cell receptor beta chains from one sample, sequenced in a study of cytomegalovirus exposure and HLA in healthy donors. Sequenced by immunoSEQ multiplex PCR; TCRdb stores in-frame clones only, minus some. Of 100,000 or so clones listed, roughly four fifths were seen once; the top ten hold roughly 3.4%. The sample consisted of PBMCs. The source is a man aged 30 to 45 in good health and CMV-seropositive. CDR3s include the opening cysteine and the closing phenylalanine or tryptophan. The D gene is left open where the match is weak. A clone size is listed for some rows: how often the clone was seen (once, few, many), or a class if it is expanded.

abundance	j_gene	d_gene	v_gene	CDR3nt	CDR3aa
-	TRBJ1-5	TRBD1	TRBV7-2	TGTGCCAGCAGCATTGGACAGGGCCGCCAGCCCCAGCATTTT	CASSIGQGRQPQHF
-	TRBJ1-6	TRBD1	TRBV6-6	TGTGCCAGCAGCTTACAGGGGGCTGATAATTCACCCCTCCACTTT	CASSLQGADNSPLHF
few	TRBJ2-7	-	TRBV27	TGTGCCAGCAGTTCCGGACAGAGCTCCTACGAGCAGTACTTC	CASSSGQSSYEQYF
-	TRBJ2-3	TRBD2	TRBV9	TGTGCCAGCAGCCCCTACGGGGGGGATGGGGATACGCAGTATTTT	CASSPYGGDGDTQYF
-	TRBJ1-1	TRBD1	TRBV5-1	TGCGCCAGCAGCTGGACAACTGGGACAGAGAGATTGAACACTGAAGCTTTCTTT	CASSWTTGTERLNTEAFF
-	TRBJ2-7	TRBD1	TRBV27	TGTGCCAGCAGTCCCCGGACAGGGTTGCTTTCCGAGCAGTACTTC	CASSPRTGLLSEQYF
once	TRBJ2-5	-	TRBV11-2	TGTGCCAGCAGCTTAGAGAGGGTGCAGGAGACCCAGTACTTC	CASSLERVQETQYF
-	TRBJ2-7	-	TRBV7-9	TGTGCCAGCAGCCACCCGGAGGGAGGAGCCATCTACGAGCAGTACTTC	CASSHPEGGAIYEQYF
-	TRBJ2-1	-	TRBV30	TGTGCCTGGAAGGGGGAAAGTCCCTACAATGAGCAGTTCTTC	CAWKGESPYNEQFF
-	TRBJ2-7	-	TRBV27	TGTGCCAGCAGTTTGCCGGGAGCCTACGAGCAGTACTTC	CASSLPGAYEQYF
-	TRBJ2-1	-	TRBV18	TGTGCCAGCTCACCACTGGGCGATGAGCAGTTCTTC	CASSPLGDEQFF
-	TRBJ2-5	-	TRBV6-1	TGTGCCAGCAGTGACGGAGGGGAGACCCAGTACTTC	CASSDGGETQYF
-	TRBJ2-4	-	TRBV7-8	TGTGCCAGCAGCTTTGGGACAGCCGGGGGCATTCAGTACTTC	CASSFGTAGGIQYF
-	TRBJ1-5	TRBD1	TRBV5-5	TGTGCCAGCAGCCTCGCCGGGACAGGGGTCGGTCAGCCCCAGCATTTT	CASSLAGTGVGQPQHF
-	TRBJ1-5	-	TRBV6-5	TGTGCCAGCAGTTCTCGGACAGCGCAAAATCAGCCCCAGCATTTT	CASSSRTAQNQPQHF
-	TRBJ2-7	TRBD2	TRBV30	TGTGCCTGGAGTCCGGGACTAGCCCAATACGAGCAGTACTTC	CAWSPGLAQYEQYF
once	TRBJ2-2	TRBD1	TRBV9	TGTGCCAGCAGCGTCGGGACAGGGACCGGGGAGCTGTTTTTT	CASSVGTGTGELFF
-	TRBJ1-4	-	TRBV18	TGTGCCAGCTCAGCACCGGAGGGCCCTACAACTAATGAAAAACTGTTTTTT	CASSAPEGPTTNEKLFF
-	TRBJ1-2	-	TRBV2	TGTGCCAGCGGGCAGGGGTTCTATGGCTACACCTTC	CASGQGFYGYTF
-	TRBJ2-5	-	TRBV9	TGTGCCAGCAGCGGTGGGCAGGGAGGAGAGACCCAGTACTTC	CASSGGQGGETQYF
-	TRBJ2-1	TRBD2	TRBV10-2	TGCGCCAGCAGTGACCTAGCGGGGTCCAATGAGCAGTTCTTC	CASSDLAGSNEQFF
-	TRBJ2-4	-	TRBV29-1	TGCAGCGTTGAACTAGCCAAAAACATTCAGTACTTC	CSVELAKNIQYF
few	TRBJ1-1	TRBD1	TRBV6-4	TGTGCCAGCAGTGAGGGGACAGGGGCCACTGAAGCTTTCTTT	CASSEGTGATEAFF
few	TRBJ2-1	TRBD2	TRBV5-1	TGCGCCAGCAGCCCGCGGACTAGCGGAGGTTCCTACAATGAGCAGTTCTTC	CASSPRTSGGSYNEQFF
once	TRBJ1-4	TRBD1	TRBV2	TGTGCCAGCAGCCCCACCGGACAGGGCGTCGAAAAACTGTTTTTT	CASSPTGQGVEKLFF
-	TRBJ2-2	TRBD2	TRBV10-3	TGTGCCATCAGTGGTTCTAGCGGGAGTGACGGGGAGCTGTTTTTT	CAISGSSGSDGELFF
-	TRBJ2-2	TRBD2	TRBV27	TGTGCCAGCAGTTTACCCAGCGGGAGGGCTGGAACCGGGGAGCTGTTTTTT	CASSLPSGRAGTGELFF
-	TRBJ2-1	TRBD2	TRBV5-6	TGTGCCAGCAGCCCTAGAAGCGGGACCACGGCCTACTACAATGAGCAGTTCTTC	CASSPRSGTTAYYNEQFF
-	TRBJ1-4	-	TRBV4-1	TGCGCCAGCAGCCAACCATATGAAAAACTGTTTTTT	CASSQPYEKLFF
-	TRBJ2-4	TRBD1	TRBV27	TGTGCCAGCAGTCGAGACCGACAGGGTAGGCACATTCAGTACTTC	CASSRDRQGRHIQYF
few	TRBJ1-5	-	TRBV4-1	TGCGCCAGCAGCCAAGATCCGGGGGTAGGCAATCAGCCCCAGCATTTT	CASSQDPGVGNQPQHF
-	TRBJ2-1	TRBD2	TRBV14	TGTGCCAGCAGCCTCCGACTAGCGGGAGACAATGAGCAGTTCTTC	CASSLRLAGDNEQFF
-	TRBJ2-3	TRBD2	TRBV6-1	TGTGCCAGCAGTGAAGTCGTCGTCGGCCTAGCGGGAGCAGATACGCAGTATTTT	CASSEVVVGLAGADTQYF
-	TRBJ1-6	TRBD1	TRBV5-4	TGTGCCAGCAGCCCAGGGGGCTCACCCCTCCACTTT	CASSPGGSPLHF
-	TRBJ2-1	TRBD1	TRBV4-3	TGCGCCAGCAGCTCAACAGGGGCTTCCTACAATGAGCAGTTCTTC	CASSSTGASYNEQFF
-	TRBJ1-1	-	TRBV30	TGTGCCTGGAGGGTCCCAGCAGGGGCGATGAACACTGAAGCTTTCTTT	CAWRVPAGAMNTEAFF
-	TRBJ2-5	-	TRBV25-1	TGTGCCAGCAGTGAGGCTTTTCAGGGGAAGGAGACCCAGTACTTC	CASSEAFQGKETQYF
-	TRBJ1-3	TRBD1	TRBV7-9	TGTTCCAGCAGCTTAGCTTGGGACAGCGAGAGCTCTGGAAACACCATATATTTT	CSSSLAWDSESSGNTIYF
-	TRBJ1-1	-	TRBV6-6	TGTGCCAGCAGTTACTTGGGGCCACTGGGCACTGAAGCTTTCTTT	CASSYLGPLGTEAFF
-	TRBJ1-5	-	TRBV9	TGTGCCAGCAGCGTAGGAGGGGGGGGGAGCAATCAGCCCCAGCATTTT	CASSVGGGGSNQPQHF
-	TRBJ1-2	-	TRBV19	TGTGCCAGTAGTATTCTGGGGGCGATCTATGGCTACACCTTC	CASSILGAIYGYTF
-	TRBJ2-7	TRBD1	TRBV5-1	TGCGCCAGCTCAGGGGGCGCCTCCTACGAGCAGTACTTC	CASSGGASYEQYF